These 6 T cell receptor beta chains originate from one sample sequenced in a study of radiation and T cells in renal cell carcinoma (TCRdb year 2020). The library was prepared using the immunoSEQ multiplex PCR assay. Imported from immuneACCESS, the table was reduced by TCRdb to in-frame sequences with V and J called. These copies leave out some clones; in studies compared against another copy, an unresolved V gene accounts for under half, and the cause of the remainder is not known. The sample records about 23,000 clones, 58% of which are singletons. The top ten clones comprise about 20% of the sample. This sample's time point label indicates: tumor resected at nephrectomy. Sample treatment or condition, as interpreted from the label and publication: treatment-naive control, cytoreductive nephrectomy. The sample was tumor tissue, taken from a patient whose treatment was nephrectomy without radiotherapy. These TCRs come from a man aged 35 to 55 with renal cell carcinoma.

The chain is built from TRBV9 and TRBJ2-1, with TRBD2 matching 8 bases. The CDR3 is 16 amino acids. V was clipped by 1 base and J by 5 bases; unmatched bases: 8. Per germline, CDR1 SGDLS and CDR2 YYNGEE. CDR3 nucleotides: TGTGCCAGCAGCGTACGCGGGGGGTCGTTCGACAATGAGCAGTTCTTC. Translating gives CASSVRGGSFDNEQFF.

The sample holds a few counts of this clone. This chain joins TRBV7-8 and TRBJ2-1; 11 bases agree with TRBD2. V lost 5 bases and J lost 9; bases outside the gene matches: 9. The CDR3 loop spans 15 amino acids. CDR1 is SGHVS, CDR2 FQNEAQ, per germline. The CDR3 loop reads CASSPLAGGPLEQFF. CDR3 DNA: TGTGCCAGCAGCCCGTTAGCGGGGGGGCCGCTTGAGCAGTTCTTC.

CDR3 amino acids: CASSLGTGNTEAFF. Here the CDR3 DNA reads TGTGCCAGCAGCCTAGGGACGGGAAACACTGAAGCTTTCTTT. V usage is TRBV7-8 and J usage is TRBJ1-1, with TRBD1 as a possible D gene (5 bases). The germline CDR1 and CDR2 sequences are SGHVS and FQNEAQ. The CDR3 totals 14 residues. Trimming took off 5 bases at V and 2 bases at J, with 12 bases between the two ends.

The gene calls are TRBV5-1 and TRBJ2-7; 8 nucleotides agree with TRBD1. This CDR3 comprises 16 residues. Looked up from germline, CDR1 is SGHRS and CDR2 is YFSETQ. V trimming: 0 bases; J trimming: 6 bases; junction bases outside the gene matches: 11. The chain's CDR3 is CASSLEQGVEYSEQYV. The DNA of the CDR3 is TGCGCCAGCAGCTTGGAACAGGGGGTCGAGTATAGCGAGCAGTACGTC.

This clone turned up a few times. This chain connects TRBV9 to TRBJ1-1; 7 bases map to TRBD1. CDR1 and CDR2 from the germline V gene are SGDLS and YYNGEE. V lost 4 bases to trimming and J lost 0 bases; unmatched junction nucleotides: 3. The length of the CDR3 is 14 residues. The CDR3 spells CASSSQGMNTEAFF. The CDR3 region has the DNA TGTGCCAGCAGCTCACAGGGGATGAACACTGAAGCTTTCTTT.

V is TRBV10-2 and J is TRBJ2-7; 9 bases fit TRBD1. Germline CDR1 WSHSY, CDR2 SAAADI. This CDR3 spans 14 amino acids. V was clipped by 6 bases and J by 2 bases; unmatched bases: 5. The CDR3 region has the DNA TGCGCCAGCAGGCCGGGACAGGGAACCTACGAGCAGTACTTC. This codes for CASRPGQGTYEQYF.